This entry lists 27 T cell receptor beta chains sequenced from one sample in a study of Graves' ophthalmopathy and Graves' hyperthyroidism. The TCR beta CDR3 regions underwent amplification from RNA transcripts. RT-PCR was first run with HTBI primers, then multiplex PCR in a second round. TCRdb ran MiXCR on the multiplex PCR reads and lists one entry per CDR3 protein. Here the sample spans some 380,000 distinct CDR3 sequences, 15% to 19% being singletons. Sequenced input: peripheral blood. The receptors shown here come from a woman between 18 and 29 years old with stable Graves' hyperthyroidism.

CDR3 region: CSVDDRLGGETQYF. CDR3 sequence (DNA): TGCAGCGTAGATGACAGGCTGGGGGGCGAGACCCAGTACTTC. The chain couples TRBV29-1 to TRBJ2-5; the D gene could be TRBD1 or TRBD2 (6 bases each). The CDR3 has 14 residues. Trimming took off 6 bases at V and 5 bases at J, with 19 bases between the two ends. Germline-derived CDR1 and CDR2 are SQVTM and ANQGSEA. Full variable domain (rest looked up from reference TRBV29-1 and TRBJ2-5): SAVISQKPSRDICQRGTSLTIQCQVDSQVTMMFWYRQQPGQSLTLIATANQGSEATYESGFVIDKFPISRPNLTFSTLTVSNMSPEDSSIYLCSVDDRLGGETQYFGPGTRLLVL.

This clonotype was seen at least ten times. The chain combines TRBV6-1 with TRBJ2-7; maybe TRBD1 (5 bases). The CDR3 has 12 amino acids. The germline V gene has CDR1 MNHNS and CDR2 SASEGT. Trimming left V 7 bases short and J 3 bases short, with 10 bases between. The CDR3 DNA reads as TGTGCCAGCAAAGGGCAGGGCTACGAGCAGTACTTC. Protein sequence: CASKGQGYEQYF.

In this sample, this clonotype turned up many times. The V gene is TRBV12-3 or TRBV12-4, the J gene TRBJ1-2; D ambiguous. The CDR3 consists of 14 residues. The V end lost 5 bases, the J end lost 4 bases, and 14 bases lay between the germline ends. The CDR3, as DNA: TGTGCCAGCAGTGGAGGGAGGGCCGCCTATGGCTACACCTTC. It specifies CASSGGRAAYGYTF.

The chain recombines TRBV7-2 with TRBJ2-5; either TRBD1 or TRBD2 may fit D (5 bases each). V was pared by 4 bases and J by 1 base, with 10 bases between. CDR3 length equals 14 residues. CDR1 SGHTA and CDR2 FQGNSA come from the germline V gene. CDR3 nucleotide sequence: TGTGCCAGCAGCTCGGGACGGTTCCAAGAGACCCAGTACTTC. It specifies CASSSGRFQETQYF.

The genes are TRBV3-1 and TRBJ2-7, with a tentative D call TRBD1 (6 bases). This CDR3 spans 14 amino acids. V was trimmed by 4 bases and J by 5 bases, leaving 15 bases between them. Germline CDR1 and CDR2: LGHDT and YNNKEL (reference sequence). The chain's CDR3 is CASSLRQVLDEQYF. The CDR3 nucleotides read TGTGCCAGCAGCCTACGACAGGTTTTGGACGAGCAGTACTTC.

The chain uses TRBV6-1 and TRBJ2-7, with D perhaps TRBD1 (6 bases). Trimming pared 6 bases from V and 0 bases from J, leaving 15 bases between. The germline gives CDR1 MNHNS, CDR2 SASEGT. The CDR3 totals 15 residues. The CDR3 nucleotides read TGTGCCAGCAGCCATGGCCCGGACAGCTCCTACGAGCAGTACTTC. Protein sequence: CASSHGPDSSYEQYF.

V gene TRBV7-9 combines with J gene TRBJ1-6; TRBD1 agrees at 8 bases. V lost 5 bases to trimming and J lost 9 bases; unmatched junction nucleotides: 9. The CDR3 is 15 residues long. The germline V gene encodes CDR1 SEHNR and CDR2 FQNEAQ (reference sequence). CDR3 protein: CASSPNRDRSSPLHF. Written as DNA, the CDR3 is TGTGCCAGCAGCCCAAACCGGGACAGGAGTTCACCCCTCCACTTT. Variable domain in full (rest from reference TRBV7-9 and TRBJ1-6): DTGVSQNPRHKITKRGQNVTFRCDPISEHNRLYWYRQTLGQGPEFLTYFQNEAQLEKSRLLSDRFSAERPKGSFSTLEIQRTEQGDSAMYLCASSPNRDRSSPLHFGNGTRLTVT.

This chain connects TRBV11-2 to TRBJ2-5, with TRBD2 matching 12 bases. CDR3 size: 17 residues. From germline, CDR1 is SGHAT and CDR2 FQNNGV. J gave up 2 bases and V 10 bases, and 14 bases lay outside the gene matches. The CDR3 nucleotides are TGTGCCACCGTATACTCTAGCGGGAGGGCCGGACAAGAGACCCAGTACTTC. The encoded protein is CATVYSSGRAGQETQYF. Looking up the rest from reference TRBV11-2 and TRBJ2-5 gives the full variable domain: EAGVAQSPRYKIIEKRQSVAFWCNPISGHATLYWYQQILGQGPKLLIQFQNNGVVDDSQLPKDRFSAERLKGVDSTLKIQPAKLEDSAVYLCATVYSSGRAGQETQYFGPGTRLLVL.

This clonotype was detected many times. The rearrangement uses TRBV7-8 and TRBJ1-1; no clear D gene. The length of the CDR3 is 14 residues. CDR1 SGHVS and CDR2 FQNEAQ come from the germline V gene. Trimming removed 5 bases at V and 7 bases at J, with 17 bases between. CDR3 protein: CASSQTSLRSEAFF. CDR3 sequence (DNA): TGTGCCAGCAGCCAGACTTCCCTGCGGAGTGAAGCTTTCTTT.

This clonotype was recorded many times. The rearrangement links TRBV19 to TRBJ1-1; TRBD1 matches at 8 bases. V gave up 5 bases and J gave up 6 bases; unmatched junction bases: 14. The CDR3 has 16 amino acids. Germline V lookup: CDR1 LNHDA, CDR2 SQIVND (reference sequence). Here the CDR3 reads CASSPQQGEGRPEAFF. The CDR3, as DNA: TGTGCCAGTAGTCCCCAACAGGGGGAGGGTCGGCCTGAAGCTTTCTTT.

This clonotype has ten or more counts. The chain joins TRBV19 to TRBJ2-7; the D is unclear. CDR3 size: 15 residues. Germline loops: CDR1 LNHDA, CDR2 SQIVND (reference sequence). The V and J ends lost 9 bases and 3 bases respectively, with 21 bases between them. CDR3 DNA: TGTGCCAGCCAATTACAGTGGTCGGATCGCTACGAGCAGTACTTC. As protein: CASQLQWSDRYEQYF.

This clonotype came up a few times. V gene TRBV10-1 combines with J gene TRBJ1-1; TRBD1 agrees at 10 bases. The CDR3 contains 16 residues. Looked up from germline, CDR1 is WNHNN and CDR2 is SYGVQD (reference sequence). Germline trimming cut 4 bases from V and 5 bases from J; bases unmatched to any gene: 10. CDR3 sequence reads: CASSAGTGVGRTEAFF. Here the CDR3 DNA reads TGCGCCAGCAGTGCTGGGACAGGGGTTGGGAGAACTGAAGCTTTCTTT.

This clonotype was counted ten times or more. The chain has TRBV7-2 and TRBJ1-3; D is unclear. The ends were cut back, 4 bases at V and 4 bases at J, with 8 bases in the middle. Germline values: CDR1 SGHTA, CDR2 FQGNSA. The CDR3 loop spans 13 amino acids. The CDR3 DNA follows: TGTGCCAGCAGCTCGACGAACGGAAACACCATATATTTT. Its protein is CASSSTNGNTIYF. The full variable domain, rest sourced from reference TRBV7-2 and TRBJ1-3, is GAGVSQSPSNKVTEKGKDVELRCDPISGHTALYWYRQSLGQGLEFLIYFQGNSAPDKSGLPSDRFSAERTGGSVSTLTIQRTQQEDSAVYLCASSSTNGNTIYFGEGSWLTVV.

For this clonotype: The final CDR3 position lacks the conserved phenylalanine or tryptophan, pointing to a likely read error. The rearrangement uses TRBV11-2 and TRBJ1-5; the D is unclear. CDR3 length: 15 amino acids. The germline V gene encodes CDR1 SGHAT and CDR2 FQNNGV. The V end lost 2 bases, the J end lost 0 bases, and 8 bases lay between the germline ends. For the CDR3, the DNA is TGTGCCAGCAGCTTAAGACACGATAGCAATCAGCCCCAGCATCTT. Protein: CASSLRHDSNQPQHL.

This clonotype was counted ten times or more. The chain carries TRBV10-3 and TRBJ2-2; 7 bases are shared with TRBD2. Unmatched junction bases numbered 8, after V lost 10 bases and J lost 0 bases. This CDR3 has 15 residues. CDR1 and CDR2 (germline): ENHRY, SYGVKD. CDR3 in amino acids: CASREGLTNTGELFF. The CDR3 DNA reads as TGTGCCAGCAGGGAGGGACTCACGAACACCGGGGAGCTGTTTTTT.

This clonotype came up many times. V is TRBV15 and J is TRBJ1-3; D remains ambiguous. The germline CDR1 and CDR2 sequences are LNHNV and YYDKDF (reference sequence). This CDR3 is 17 amino acids long. The V and J ends lost 0 bases and 0 bases respectively, with 12 bases between them. The CDR3 region is CATSRDRLDFSGNTIYF. The CDR3 DNA reads as TGTGCCACCAGCAGAGATAGATTGGACTTCTCTGGAAACACCATATATTTT.

This clonotype has a count of ten or more. This chain connects TRBV10-3 to TRBJ1-5; D is unclear. This CDR3 region has 13 residues. The germline gives CDR1 ENHRY, CDR2 SYGVKD. V was shortened by 4 bases and J by 0 bases, with 4 bases between the two germline ends. CDR3 residues: CAISGGSNQPQHF. The CDR3 nucleotides read TGTGCCATCAGTGGGGGTAGCAATCAGCCCCAGCATTTT.

V usage is TRBV6-1 and J usage is TRBJ2-7, with D unresolved. The germline gives CDR1 MNHNS, CDR2 SASEGT. The CDR3 runs 12 residues. Here the CDR3 reads CACSPDSYEQYV. CDR3 coding DNA: TGTGCCTGCAGTCCGGACTCCTACGAGCAGTACGTC.

This clonotype appeared many times. The J gene is TRBJ1-5, the V gene TRBV19, with TRBD1 matching over 9 bases. The CDR3 extends over 15 amino acids. Germline V lookup: CDR1 LNHDA, CDR2 SQIVND (reference sequence). V was clipped by 3 bases and J by 7 bases; unmatched bases: 7. The CDR3 coding sequence is TGTGCCAGTAGTATCTCCACAGGGGGCCGACAGCCCCAGCATTTT. Residues: CASSISTGGRQPQHF.

This clonotype was seen many times. The rearrangement links TRBV20-1 to TRBJ1-1; TRBD1 might be the D (5 bases). Germline V gene lookup returns CDR1 DFQATT and CDR2 SNEGSKA (reference sequence). The CDR3 has 13 residues. The V and J ends lost 6 bases and 0 bases respectively, with 11 bases between them. The DNA of the CDR3 is TGCAGTGCCTTTGGGGGGATGAACACTGAAGCTTTCTTT. Translation: CSAFGGMNTEAFF.

This clonotype was seen many times. V gene TRBV12-3 or TRBV12-4 combines with J gene TRBJ2-7; perhaps D is TRBD1 or TRBD2 (5 bases each). The CDR3 has 14 amino acids. The V and J ends lost 1 base and 7 bases respectively, with 14 bases between them. The CDR3 reads CASSLEWGGGEQYF. The CDR3 nucleotides are TGTGCCAGCAGTTTAGAGTGGGGCGGAGGAGAGCAGTACTTC.

This clonotype has at least ten counts. This chain uses TRBV6-1 with TRBJ2-5; D may correspond to TRBD1 or TRBD2 (7 bases each). This CDR3 contains 16 residues. Trimming removed 8 bases at V and 4 bases at J, with 23 bases between. The germline gives CDR1 MNHNS, CDR2 SASEGT. In DNA form, the CDR3 reads TGTGCCAGCGGGAGGAGGCGGGCAGGGGGGGGAGAGACCCAGTACTTC. This encodes CASGRRRAGGGETQYF.

In this sample, this clonotype turned up many times. The rearrangement joins TRBV29-1 to TRBJ1-1; no definite D call. V was shortened by 6 bases and J by 4 bases, with 9 bases between the two germline ends. Germline lookup yields CDR1 SQVTM and CDR2 ANQGSEA. This CDR3 contains 11 residues. The CDR3 sequence is CSVTEGTEAFF. DNA of the CDR3: TGCAGCGTAACCGAAGGCACTGAAGCTTTCTTT.

This clonotype occurred many times. The rearrangement joins TRBV9 to TRBJ2-5, with D possibly matching TRBD1 (5 bases). Trimming cost V 0 bases and J 1 base, with 13 bases left between them. The germline gives CDR1 SGDLS, CDR2 YYNGEE. CDR3 length: 16 residues. The CDR3 sequence: CASSVAWGRAQETQYF. The CDR3 DNA is TGTGCCAGCAGCGTAGCTTGGGGCAGGGCCCAAGAGACCCAGTACTTC.

This clonotype was detected only a few times. The chain links TRBV5-6 to TRBJ1-5, with D maybe TRBD1 (6 bases). The CDR3 totals 16 residues. V dropped 0 bases and J dropped 6 bases, with 16 bases sitting between them. Germline CDR1 reads SGHDT; CDR2 reads YYEEEE. CDR3 in amino acids: CASSLALSGVGQPQHF. The CDR3 bases are TGTGCCAGCAGCTTGGCCCTGTCAGGGGTGGGTCAGCCCCAGCATTTT.

This clonotype was detected many times. The V gene is TRBV5-1, the J gene TRBJ1-6; D is possibly TRBD1 (5 bases). The V gene's germline CDR1 is SGHRS and CDR2 YFSETQ. CDR3 length equals 15 residues. V was cut by 7 bases and J by 9 bases, with 20 bases left in between. The CDR3 bases are TGCGCCAGCGCCCTAACCGGGGCGGAGGGTTCACCCCTCCACTTT. Protein product: CASALTGAEGSPLHF. Looking up the rest from reference TRBV5-1 and TRBJ1-6 gives the full variable domain: KAGVTQTPRYLIKTRGQQVTLSCSPISGHRSVSWYQQTPGQGLQFLFEYFSETQRNKGNFPGRFSGRQFSNSRSEMNVSTLELGDSALYLCASALTGAEGSPLHFGNGTRLTVT.

This clonotype has at least ten counts. The genes are TRBV6-1 and TRBJ1-5; TRBD1 aligns across 7 bases. This CDR3 spans 15 amino acids. The germline CDR1 and CDR2 sequences are MNHNS and SASEGT. The ends lost 8 bases at V and 4 bases at J; junction bases unmatched: 11. The CDR3 sequence: CASYYTGQMNQPQHF. The CDR3 coding sequence is TGTGCCAGCTATTATACGGGACAGATGAATCAGCCCCAGCATTTT.